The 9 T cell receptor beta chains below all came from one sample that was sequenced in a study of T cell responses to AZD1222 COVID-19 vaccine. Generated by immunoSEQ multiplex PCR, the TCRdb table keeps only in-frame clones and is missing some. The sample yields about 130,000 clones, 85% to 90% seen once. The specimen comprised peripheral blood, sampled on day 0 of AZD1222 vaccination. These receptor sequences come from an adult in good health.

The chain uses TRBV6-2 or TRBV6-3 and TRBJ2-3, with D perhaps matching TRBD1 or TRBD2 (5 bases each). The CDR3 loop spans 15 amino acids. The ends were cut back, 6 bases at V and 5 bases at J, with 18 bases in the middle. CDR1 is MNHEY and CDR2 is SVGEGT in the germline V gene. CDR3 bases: TGTGCCAGCAGCACCTCGGGGACCCCGCGAGATACGCAGTATTTT. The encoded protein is CASSTSGTPRDTQYF.

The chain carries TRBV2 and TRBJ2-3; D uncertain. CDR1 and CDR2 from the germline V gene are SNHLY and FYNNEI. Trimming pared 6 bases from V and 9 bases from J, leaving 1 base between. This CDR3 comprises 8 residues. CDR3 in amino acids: CASSTQYF. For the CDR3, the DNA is TGTGCCAGCAGCACGCAGTATTTT.

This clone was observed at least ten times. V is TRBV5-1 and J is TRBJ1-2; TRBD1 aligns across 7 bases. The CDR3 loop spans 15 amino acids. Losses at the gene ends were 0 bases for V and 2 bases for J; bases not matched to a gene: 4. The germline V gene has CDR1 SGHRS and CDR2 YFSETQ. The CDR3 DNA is TGCGCCAGCAGCTTGGCAGGACAGGTCAACTATGGCTACACCTTC. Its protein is CASSLAGQVNYGYTF.

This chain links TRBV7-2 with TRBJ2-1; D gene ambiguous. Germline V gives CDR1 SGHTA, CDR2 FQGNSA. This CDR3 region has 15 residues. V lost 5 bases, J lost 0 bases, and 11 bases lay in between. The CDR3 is CASSLDPSSYNEQFF. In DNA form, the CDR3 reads TGTGCCAGCAGCCTTGACCCGAGCTCCTACAATGAGCAGTTCTTC.

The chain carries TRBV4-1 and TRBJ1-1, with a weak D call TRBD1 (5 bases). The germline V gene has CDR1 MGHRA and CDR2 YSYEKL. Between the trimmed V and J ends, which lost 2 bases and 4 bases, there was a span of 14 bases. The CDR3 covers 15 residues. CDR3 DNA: TGCGCCAGCAGCCAATCGGGGGTTTGGGGCACTGAAGCTTTCTTT. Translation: CASSQSGVWGTEAFF.

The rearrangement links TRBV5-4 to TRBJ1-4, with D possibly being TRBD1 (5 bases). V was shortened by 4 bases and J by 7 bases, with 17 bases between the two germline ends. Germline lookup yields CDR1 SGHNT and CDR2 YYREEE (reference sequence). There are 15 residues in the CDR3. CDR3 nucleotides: TGTGCCAGCAGCCTCAAGGGGAGGGAGGGTGAAAAACTGTTTTTT. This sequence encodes CASSLKGREGEKLFF.

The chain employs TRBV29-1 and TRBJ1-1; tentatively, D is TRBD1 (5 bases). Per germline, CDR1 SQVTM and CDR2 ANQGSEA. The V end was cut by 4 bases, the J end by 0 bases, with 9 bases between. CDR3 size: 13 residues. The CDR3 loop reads CSVVQDMNTEAFF. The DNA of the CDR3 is TGCAGCGTTGTACAGGACATGAACACTGAAGCTTTCTTT.

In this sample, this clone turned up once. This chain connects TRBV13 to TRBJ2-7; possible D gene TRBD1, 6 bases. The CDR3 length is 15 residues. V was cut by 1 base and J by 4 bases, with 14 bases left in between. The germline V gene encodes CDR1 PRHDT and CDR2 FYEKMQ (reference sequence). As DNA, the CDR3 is TGTGCCAGCAGCTTAGAGACGCAGGGGTTTTACGAGCAGTACTTC. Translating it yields CASSLETQGFYEQYF.

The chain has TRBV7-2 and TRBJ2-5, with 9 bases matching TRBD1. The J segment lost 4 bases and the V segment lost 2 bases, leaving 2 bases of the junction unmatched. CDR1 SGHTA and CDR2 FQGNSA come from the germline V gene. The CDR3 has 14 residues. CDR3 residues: CASSLLDRGETQYF. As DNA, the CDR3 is TGTGCCAGCAGCTTACTGGACAGGGGAGAGACCCAGTACTTC.